A few counts support the clone carrying this T cell receptor (beta chain). Its specificity is unknown. This entry is derived from a study of T-cell reconstitution after alpha-beta-depleted transplantation in children. TCRbeta library construction was performed incorporating unique molecular identifiers. TCRdb analysed the PCR reads with MiXCR anew, one entry per CDR3 protein. The sample has fewer than 550,000 distinct CDR3 sequences, over 10% seen once. Germline V gene data show CDR1 as SGHDN and CDR2 as FVKESK. Trimming removed 2 bases at V and 3 bases at J, with 10 bases between. This CDR3 is built from 14 residues. Study observations and caveats: Day-60 TCRbeta diversity that was high in some patients was derived from surviving recipient T cells and thymic progenitors. The study reportedly traced alpha-beta T cells about two months after transplant to several hundred expanded graft clones. Newly made T cells mostly supplied T-cell counts and diversity one year after transplant.

The clonotype was recovered from a female patient aged 2-10 years who had a stem cell transplant for aplastic anemia, so the T cells may come from the graft donor. V usage is TRBV14 and J usage is TRBJ1-2; TRBD1 is a possible D gene (6 bases). This specimen was PBMCs, mostly from graft donor cells, taken 180 days after TCRalphabeta/CD19-depleted stem cell transplant. The CDR3: CASSQPGTHYGYTF. CDR3 DNA: TGTGCCAGCAGCCAACCCGGGACACACTATGGCTACACCTTC.